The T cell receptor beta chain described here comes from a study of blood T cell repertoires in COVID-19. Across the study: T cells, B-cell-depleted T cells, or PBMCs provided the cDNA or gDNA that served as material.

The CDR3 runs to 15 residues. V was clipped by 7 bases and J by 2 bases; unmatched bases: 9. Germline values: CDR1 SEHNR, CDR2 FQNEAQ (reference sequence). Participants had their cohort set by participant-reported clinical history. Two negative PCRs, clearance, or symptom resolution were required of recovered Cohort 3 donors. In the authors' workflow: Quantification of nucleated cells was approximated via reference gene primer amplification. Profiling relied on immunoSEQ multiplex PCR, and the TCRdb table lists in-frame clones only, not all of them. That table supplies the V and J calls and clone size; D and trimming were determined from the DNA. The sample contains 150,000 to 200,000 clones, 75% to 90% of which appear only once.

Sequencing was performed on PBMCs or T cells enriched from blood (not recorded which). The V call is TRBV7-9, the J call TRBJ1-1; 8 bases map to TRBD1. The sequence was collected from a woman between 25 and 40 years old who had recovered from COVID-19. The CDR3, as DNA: TGTGCCAGCACCTGGGGACAGGACCTCAACACTGAAGCTTTCTTT. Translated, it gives CASTWGQDLNTEAFF.